This is a list of T cell receptor beta chains from one sample in a study of CD8 T cells in ankylosing spondylitis. TCRdb itself ran the 5' RACE reads through MiXCR, one entry per CDR3 protein. The repertoire holds some 400,000 distinct CDR3 sequences, with under 25% as singletons. Sequencing was performed on blood, either unsorted or a sorted T cell fraction (not recorded which). These receptors were taken from a male donor with ankylosing spondylitis. CDR3s include the opening cysteine and the closing phenylalanine or tryptophan. Each record gives: J gene, V gene, clone size, D gene, CDR3 length, CDR3 protein, CDR3 DNA. A D gene is named only where the DNA matches it firmly. A row's size may be missing; if present it is once, few, many or a size class.

J gene: TRBJ2-7; V gene: TRBV15; clone size: few; D gene: .; CDR3 length: 16; CDR3 protein: CATSSHIEPSSYEQYF; CDR3 DNA: TGTGCCACCAGCAGCCACATAGAACCGAGCTCCTACGAGCAGTACTTC
J gene: TRBJ2-1; V gene: TRBV15; clone size: .; D gene: .; CDR3 length: 12; CDR3 protein: CATSRDRFEQFF; CDR3 DNA: TGTGCCACCAGCAGAGATAGGTTTGAGCAGTTCTTC
J gene: TRBJ2-5; V gene: TRBV9; clone size: .; D gene: TRBD2; CDR3 length: 16; CDR3 protein: CASSVGFLAGKETQYF; CDR3 DNA: TGTGCCAGCAGCGTAGGTTTCCTAGCGGGAAAGGAGACCCAGTACTTC
J gene: TRBJ2-6; V gene: TRBV9; clone size: .; D gene: .; CDR3 length: 13; CDR3 protein: CASSVGPPVVLTF; CDR3 DNA: TGTGCCAGCAGCGTAGGGCCTCCGGTCGTCCTGACTTTC
J gene: TRBJ2-1; V gene: TRBV10-2; clone size: .; D gene: .; CDR3 length: 16; CDR3 protein: CASSENGGAFTPEQFF; CDR3 DNA: TGCGCCAGCAGTGAGAATGGGGGCGCGTTCACCCCTGAGCAGTTCTTC
J gene: TRBJ1-1; V gene: TRBV6-4; clone size: few; D gene: TRBD1; CDR3 length: 17; CDR3 protein: CASSDDREAQTNTEAFF; CDR3 DNA: TGTGCCAGCAGTGACGACAGGGAGGCCCAAACAAACACTGAAGCTTTCTTT
J gene: TRBJ2-1; V gene: TRBV3-1; clone size: few; D gene: TRBD2; CDR3 length: 16; CDR3 protein: CASSPWASGSRNEQFF; CDR3 DNA: TGTGCCAGCAGCCCCTGGGCTAGCGGGAGTAGAAATGAGCAGTTCTTC
J gene: TRBJ2-5; V gene: TRBV20-1; clone size: few; D gene: .; CDR3 length: 13; CDR3 protein: CSARYSGQETQYF; CDR3 DNA: TGCAGTGCTAGATATAGCGGCCAAGAGACCCAGTACTTC
J gene: TRBJ2-2; V gene: TRBV10-3; clone size: .; D gene: TRBD2; CDR3 length: 16; CDR3 protein: CAISETPGGSTGELFF; CDR3 DNA: TGTGCCATCAGTGAGACACCGGGAGGAAGCACCGGGGAGCTGTTTTTT
J gene: TRBJ2-1; V gene: TRBV5-1; clone size: .; D gene: .; CDR3 length: 14; CDR3 protein: CASSLGPMNNEQFF; CDR3 DNA: TGCGCCAGCAGCTTGGGTCCTATGAACAATGAGCAGTTCTTC
J gene: TRBJ1-6; V gene: TRBV19; clone size: few; D gene: .; CDR3 length: 16; CDR3 protein: CASRSWESSYNSPLHF; CDR3 DNA: TGTGCCAGTAGGAGTTGGGAGAGCTCCTATAATTCACCCCTCCACTTT
J gene: TRBJ1-3; V gene: TRBV20-1; clone size: .; D gene: .; CDR3 length: 15; CDR3 protein: CSASPTGGPGNTIYF; CDR3 DNA: TGCAGTGCTAGCCCAACCGGAGGGCCTGGAAACACCATATATTTT
J gene: TRBJ2-1; V gene: TRBV5-1; clone size: .; D gene: .; CDR3 length: 14; CDR3 protein: CASSWGQVGDEQFF; CDR3 DNA: TGCGCCAGCAGCTGGGGGCAGGTTGGGGATGAGCAGTTCTTC
J gene: TRBJ2-7; V gene: TRBV28; clone size: .; D gene: TRBD2; CDR3 length: 15; CDR3 protein: CASSYVEAGAKQQYF; CDR3 DNA: TGTGCCAGCAGTTACGTAGAAGCGGGAGCGAAGCAGCAGTACTTC
J gene: TRBJ1-4; V gene: TRBV28; clone size: .; D gene: .; CDR3 length: 13; CDR3 protein: CASSFGGREKLFF; CDR3 DNA: TGTGCCAGCAGTTTTGGGGGGCGAGAAAAACTGTTTTTT
J gene: TRBJ2-1; V gene: TRBV6-2/TRBV6-3; clone size: .; D gene: TRBD2; CDR3 length: 17; CDR3 protein: CASSYPSGSSLENEQFF; CDR3 DNA: TGTGCCAGCAGTTACCCTAGCGGGAGTTCGCTCGAGAATGAGCAGTTCTTC
J gene: TRBJ1-2; V gene: TRBV5-1; clone size: once; D gene: .; CDR3 length: 15; CDR3 protein: CASSLVGVPDYGYTF; CDR3 DNA: TGCGCCAGCAGCTTGGTCGGGGTCCCGGACTATGGCTACACCTTC
J gene: TRBJ2-1; V gene: TRBV27; clone size: few; D gene: .; CDR3 length: 13; CDR3 protein: CASTASSYNEQFF; CDR3 DNA: TGTGCCAGTACTGCAAGCTCCTACAATGAGCAGTTCTTC
J gene: TRBJ2-2; V gene: TRBV5-1; clone size: few; D gene: .; CDR3 length: 16; CDR3 protein: CASSLAGRETVGELFF; CDR3 DNA: TGCGCCAGCAGCCTTGCCGGCAGGGAGACGGTCGGGGAGCTGTTTTTT
J gene: TRBJ1-6; V gene: TRBV10-3; clone size: .; D gene: .; CDR3 length: 14; CDR3 protein: CAISVGGEDSPLHF; CDR3 DNA: TGTGCCATCAGTGTTGGAGGGGAGGATTCACCCCTCCACTTT
J gene: TRBJ2-2; V gene: TRBV5-4; clone size: few; D gene: TRBD2; CDR3 length: 15; CDR3 protein: CASSRDYANTGELFF; CDR3 DNA: TGTGCCAGCAGCCGGGACTACGCGAACACCGGGGAGCTGTTTTTT
J gene: TRBJ2-2; V gene: TRBV5-1; clone size: .; D gene: TRBD1; CDR3 length: 16; CDR3 protein: CASSLEGALNTGELFF; CDR3 DNA: TGCGCCAGCAGCTTGGAGGGGGCGCTTAACACCGGGGAGCTGTTTTTT
J gene: TRBJ2-1; V gene: TRBV20-1; clone size: few; D gene: TRBD2; CDR3 length: 13; CDR3 protein: CSASGTSGNEQFF; CDR3 DNA: TGCAGTGCTAGTGGAACTAGCGGCAATGAGCAGTTCTTC
J gene: TRBJ2-1; V gene: TRBV24-1; clone size: many; D gene: .; CDR3 length: 14; CDR3 protein: CATASQAPYNEQFF; CDR3 DNA: TGTGCCACCGCATCCCAGGCACCTTACAATGAGCAGTTCTTC
J gene: TRBJ2-2; V gene: TRBV5-1; clone size: .; D gene: TRBD1; CDR3 length: 17; CDR3 protein: CASSSEPGQGSTGELFF; CDR3 DNA: TGCGCCAGCAGCTCGGAACCGGGACAGGGGTCCACCGGGGAGCTGTTTTTT
J gene: TRBJ2-5; V gene: TRBV20-1; clone size: .; D gene: .; CDR3 length: 14; CDR3 protein: CSASFSGTQETQYF; CDR3 DNA: TGCAGTGCTAGCTTCTCCGGGACCCAAGAGACCCAGTACTTC
J gene: TRBJ1-5; V gene: TRBV7-9; clone size: .; D gene: .; CDR3 length: 13; CDR3 protein: CASSSGSVQPQHF; CDR3 DNA: TGTGCCAGCAGCTCAGGGTCTGTTCAGCCCCAGCATTTT
J gene: TRBJ2-2; V gene: TRBV9; clone size: .; D gene: .; CDR3 length: 15; CDR3 protein: CASSVEASNTGELFF; CDR3 DNA: TGTGCCAGCAGCGTAGAAGCCTCTAACACCGGGGAGCTGTTTTTT
J gene: TRBJ2-7; V gene: TRBV10-3; clone size: .; D gene: TRBD1; CDR3 length: 13; CDR3 protein: CATKPLTGGEQYF; CDR3 DNA: TGTGCCACCAAACCCTTGACAGGGGGCGAGCAGTACTTC
J gene: TRBJ2-2; V gene: TRBV20-1; clone size: few; D gene: .; CDR3 length: 18; CDR3 protein: CSARDPAGLAKQTGELFF; CDR3 DNA: TGCAGTGCTAGAGATCCGGCGGGTCTAGCGAAACAGACCGGGGAGCTGTTTTTT
J gene: TRBJ2-7; V gene: TRBV9; clone size: .; D gene: TRBD1; CDR3 length: 16; CDR3 protein: CASSPRGDRGNGEQYF; CDR3 DNA: TGTGCCAGCAGCCCTAGAGGTGACAGGGGGAACGGCGAGCAGTACTTC
J gene: TRBJ2-7; V gene: TRBV20-1; clone size: many; D gene: TRBD1; CDR3 length: 11; CDR3 protein: CSARGPGQPFF; CDR3 DNA: TGCAGTGCTAGAGGCCCGGGACAGCCATTCTTC
J gene: TRBJ2-1; V gene: TRBV20-1; clone size: .; D gene: TRBD2; CDR3 length: 15; CDR3 protein: CSARKIAGGPVEQFF; CDR3 DNA: TGCAGTGCTAGAAAAATAGCGGGAGGGCCCGTTGAGCAGTTCTTC
J gene: TRBJ2-1; V gene: TRBV7-9; clone size: few; D gene: TRBD2; CDR3 length: 17; CDR3 protein: CASSSYKTSGRRYEQFF; CDR3 DNA: TGTGCCAGCAGCTCGTATAAGACTAGCGGGAGACGTTATGAGCAGTTCTTC
J gene: TRBJ1-1; V gene: TRBV7-2; clone size: few; D gene: .; CDR3 length: 14; CDR3 protein: CASSSKTGRAEAFF; CDR3 DNA: TGTGCCAGCAGCTCAAAGACAGGTAGGGCTGAAGCTTTCTTT
J gene: TRBJ2-3; V gene: TRBV12-3/TRBV12-4; clone size: few; D gene: TRBD1; CDR3 length: 15; CDR3 protein: CASSPGQGPTDTQYF; CDR3 DNA: TGTGCCAGCAGCCCGGGACAGGGGCCCACAGATACGCAGTATTTT
J gene: TRBJ1-2; V gene: TRBV10-3; clone size: few; D gene: .; CDR3 length: 14; CDR3 protein: CAISGSGANYGYTF; CDR3 DNA: TGTGCCATCAGTGGGTCAGGGGCTAACTATGGCTACACCTTC
J gene: TRBJ2-2; V gene: TRBV20-1; clone size: .; D gene: .; CDR3 length: 15; CDR3 protein: CSAPHAGREAGELFF; CDR3 DNA: TGCAGTGCTCCTCACGCCGGCAGGGAGGCCGGGGAGCTGTTTTTT
J gene: TRBJ1-2; V gene: TRBV11-2; clone size: .; D gene: TRBD1; CDR3 length: 17; CDR3 protein: CASSPRTGGWANYGYTF; CDR3 DNA: TGTGCCAGCAGCCCTAGGACAGGGGGCTGGGCTAACTATGGCTACACCTTC
J gene: TRBJ1-3; V gene: TRBV6-1; clone size: .; D gene: .; CDR3 length: 14; CDR3 protein: CASSPFFSGNTIYF; CDR3 DNA: TGTGCCAGCAGCCCGTTTTTCTCTGGAAACACCATATATTTT
J gene: TRBJ2-1; V gene: TRBV6-1; clone size: few; D gene: TRBD1; CDR3 length: 14; CDR3 protein: CASSVFRDRDEQFF; CDR3 DNA: TGTGCCAGCAGTGTTTTCCGGGACAGAGATGAGCAGTTCTTC
J gene: TRBJ2-7; V gene: TRBV7-9; clone size: .; D gene: TRBD1; CDR3 length: 15; CDR3 protein: CASSLRTGGLYEQYF; CDR3 DNA: TGTGCCAGCAGCTTACGGACAGGGGGTCTCTACGAGCAGTACTTC
J gene: TRBJ2-7; V gene: TRBV19; clone size: .; D gene: TRBD2; CDR3 length: 15; CDR3 protein: CASSIASGRQYEQYF; CDR3 DNA: TGTGCCAGTAGTATCGCTAGCGGGAGGCAATACGAGCAGTACTTC
J gene: TRBJ1-2; V gene: TRBV3-1; clone size: .; D gene: .; CDR3 length: 14; CDR3 protein: CASSQDARVGGYTF; CDR3 DNA: TGTGCCAGCAGCCAAGATGCGCGTGTGGGTGGCTACACCTTC
J gene: TRBJ2-7; V gene: TRBV9; clone size: .; D gene: .; CDR3 length: 13; CDR3 protein: CASSPLTGGEQYF; CDR3 DNA: TGTGCCAGCAGCCCCCTGACAGGAGGGGAGCAGTACTTC
J gene: TRBJ1-1; V gene: TRBV5-1; clone size: few; D gene: .; CDR3 length: 14; CDR3 protein: CASSLESENTEAFF; CDR3 DNA: TGCGCCAGCAGCTTGGAATCGGAGAACACTGAAGCTTTCTTT
J gene: TRBJ1-5; V gene: TRBV28; clone size: few; D gene: .; CDR3 length: 13; CDR3 protein: CASSPQINQPQHF; CDR3 DNA: TGTGCCAGCAGTCCACAGATCAATCAGCCCCAGCATTTT
J gene: TRBJ2-6; V gene: TRBV12-3/TRBV12-4; clone size: few; D gene: .; CDR3 length: 13; CDR3 protein: CASRPSGANVLTF; CDR3 DNA: TGTGCCAGCAGACCCTCTGGGGCCAACGTCCTGACTTTC
J gene: TRBJ2-7; V gene: TRBV7-9; clone size: .; D gene: .; CDR3 length: 14; CDR3 protein: CASTVGQGWNEQYF; CDR3 DNA: TGTGCCAGCACAGTGGGGCAGGGGTGGAACGAGCAGTACTTC
J gene: TRBJ1-5; V gene: TRBV2; clone size: .; D gene: .; CDR3 length: 13; CDR3 protein: CASRGLGNQPQHF; CDR3 DNA: TGTGCCAGCAGGGGCCTGGGCAATCAGCCCCAGCATTTT
J gene: TRBJ2-7; V gene: TRBV4-3; clone size: few; D gene: .; CDR3 length: 16; CDR3 protein: CASSQDWTTDRYEQYF; CDR3 DNA: TGCGCCAGCAGCCAAGATTGGACGACAGATAGATACGAGCAGTACTTC
J gene: TRBJ1-1; V gene: TRBV10-2; clone size: few; D gene: .; CDR3 length: 13; CDR3 protein: CASSSGVNTEAFF; CDR3 DNA: TGCGCCAGCAGTTCAGGGGTGAACACTGAAGCTTTCTTT
J gene: TRBJ1-5; V gene: TRBV5-5; clone size: few; D gene: TRBD1; CDR3 length: 10; CDR3 protein: CASRRDRGHF; CDR3 DNA: TGTGCCAGCAGGAGGGACAGGGGGCATTTT